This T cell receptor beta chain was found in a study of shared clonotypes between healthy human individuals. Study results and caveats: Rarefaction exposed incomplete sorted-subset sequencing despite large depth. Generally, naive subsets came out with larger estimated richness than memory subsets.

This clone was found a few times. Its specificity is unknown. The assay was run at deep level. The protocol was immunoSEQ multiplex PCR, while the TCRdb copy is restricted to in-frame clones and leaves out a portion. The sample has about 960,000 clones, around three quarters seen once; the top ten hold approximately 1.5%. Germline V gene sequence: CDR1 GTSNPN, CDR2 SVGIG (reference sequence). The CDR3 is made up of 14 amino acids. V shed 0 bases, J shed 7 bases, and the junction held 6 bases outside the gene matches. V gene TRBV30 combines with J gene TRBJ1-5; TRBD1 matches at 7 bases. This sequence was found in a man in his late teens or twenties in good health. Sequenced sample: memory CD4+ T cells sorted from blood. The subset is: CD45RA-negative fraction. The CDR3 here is CAWSVNRGAQPQHF. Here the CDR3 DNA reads TGTGCCTGGAGTGTGAACAGGGGAGCGCAGCCCCAGCATTTT.